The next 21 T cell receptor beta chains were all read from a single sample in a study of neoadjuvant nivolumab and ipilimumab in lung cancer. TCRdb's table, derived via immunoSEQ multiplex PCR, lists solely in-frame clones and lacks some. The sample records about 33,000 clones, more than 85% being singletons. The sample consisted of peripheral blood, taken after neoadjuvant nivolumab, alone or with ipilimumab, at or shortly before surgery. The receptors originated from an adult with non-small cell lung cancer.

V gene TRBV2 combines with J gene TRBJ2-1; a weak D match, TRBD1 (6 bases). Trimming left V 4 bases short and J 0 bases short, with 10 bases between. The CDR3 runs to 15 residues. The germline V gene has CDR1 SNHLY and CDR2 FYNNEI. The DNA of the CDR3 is TGTGCCAGCAGTGGGCCGGACAGCTCCTACAATGAGCAGTTCTTC. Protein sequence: CASSGPDSSYNEQFF.

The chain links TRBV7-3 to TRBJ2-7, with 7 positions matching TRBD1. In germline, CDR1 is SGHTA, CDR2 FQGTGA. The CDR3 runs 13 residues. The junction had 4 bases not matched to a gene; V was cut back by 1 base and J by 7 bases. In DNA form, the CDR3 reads TGTGCCAGCAGCTTAATATCAGGGGGTGAGCAGTACTTC. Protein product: CASSLISGGEQYF.

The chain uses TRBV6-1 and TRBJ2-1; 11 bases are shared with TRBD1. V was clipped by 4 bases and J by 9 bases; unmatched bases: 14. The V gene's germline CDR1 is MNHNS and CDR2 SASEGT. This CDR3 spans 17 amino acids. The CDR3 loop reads CASSALSPGTGGGEQFF. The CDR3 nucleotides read TGTGCCAGCAGTGCCCTTAGTCCCGGGACAGGGGGTGGTGAGCAGTTCTTC.

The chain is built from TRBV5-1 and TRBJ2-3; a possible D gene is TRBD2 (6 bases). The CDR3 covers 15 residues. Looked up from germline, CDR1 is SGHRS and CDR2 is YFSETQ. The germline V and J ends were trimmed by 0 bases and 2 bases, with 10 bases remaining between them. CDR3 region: CASSLGGGLTDTQYF. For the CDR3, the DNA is TGCGCCAGCAGCTTGGGGGGAGGACTCACAGATACGCAGTATTTT.

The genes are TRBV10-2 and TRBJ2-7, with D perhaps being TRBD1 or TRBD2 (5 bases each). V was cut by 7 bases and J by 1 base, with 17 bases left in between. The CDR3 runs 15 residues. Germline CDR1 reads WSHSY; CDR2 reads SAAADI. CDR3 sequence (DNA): TGCGCCAGCACACGGGGCCCCCGGCATTCCTACGAGCAGTACTTC. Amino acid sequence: CASTRGPRHSYEQYF.

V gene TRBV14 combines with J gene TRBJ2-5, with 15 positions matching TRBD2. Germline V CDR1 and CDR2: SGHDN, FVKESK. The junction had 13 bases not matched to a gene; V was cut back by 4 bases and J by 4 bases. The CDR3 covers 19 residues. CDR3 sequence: CASSRLRDGTSGRLETQYF. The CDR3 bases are TGTGCCAGCAGCCGCCTTCGTGATGGGACTAGCGGGAGGTTAGAGACCCAGTACTTC.

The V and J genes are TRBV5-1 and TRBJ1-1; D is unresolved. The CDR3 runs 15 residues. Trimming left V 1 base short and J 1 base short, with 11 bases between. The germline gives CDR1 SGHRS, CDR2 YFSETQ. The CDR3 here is CASSLQFSPNTEAFF. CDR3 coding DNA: TGCGCCAGCAGCTTGCAATTCTCGCCGAACACTGAAGCTTTCTTT.

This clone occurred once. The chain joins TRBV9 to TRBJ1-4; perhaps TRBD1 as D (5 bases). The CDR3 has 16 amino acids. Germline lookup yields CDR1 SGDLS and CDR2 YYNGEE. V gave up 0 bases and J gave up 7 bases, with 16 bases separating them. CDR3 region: CASSVDSPDGGEKLFF. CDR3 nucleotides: TGTGCCAGCAGCGTAGACAGTCCCGACGGGGGTGAAAAACTGTTTTTT.

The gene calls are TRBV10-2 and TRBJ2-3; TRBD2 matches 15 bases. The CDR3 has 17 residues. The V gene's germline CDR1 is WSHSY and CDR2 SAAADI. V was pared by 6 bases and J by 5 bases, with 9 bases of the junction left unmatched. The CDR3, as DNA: TGCGCCAGCAGCCTCAGGACTAGCGGGAGGGCCGTAGATACGCAGTATTTT. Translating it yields CASSLRTSGRAVDTQYF.

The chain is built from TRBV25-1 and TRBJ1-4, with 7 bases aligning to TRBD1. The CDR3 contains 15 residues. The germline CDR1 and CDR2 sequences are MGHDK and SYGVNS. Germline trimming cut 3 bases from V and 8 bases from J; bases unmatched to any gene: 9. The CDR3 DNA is TGTGCCAGCAGTGAGAACAGGGGTGGCGGGGAAAAACTGTTTTTT. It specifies CASSENRGGGEKLFF.

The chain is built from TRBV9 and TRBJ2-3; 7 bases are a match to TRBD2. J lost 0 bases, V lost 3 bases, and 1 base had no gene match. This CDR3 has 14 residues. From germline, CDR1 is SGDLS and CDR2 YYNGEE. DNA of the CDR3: TGTGCCAGCAGCGCCGGGAGGAGCACAGATACGCAGTATTTT. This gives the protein CASSAGRSTDTQYF.

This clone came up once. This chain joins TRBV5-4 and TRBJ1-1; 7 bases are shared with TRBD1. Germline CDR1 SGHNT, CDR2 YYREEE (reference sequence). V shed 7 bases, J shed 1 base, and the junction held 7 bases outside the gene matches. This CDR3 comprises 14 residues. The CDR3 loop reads CASEAPGGNTEAFF. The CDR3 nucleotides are TGTGCCAGCGAAGCCCCAGGGGGGAACACTGAAGCTTTCTTT.

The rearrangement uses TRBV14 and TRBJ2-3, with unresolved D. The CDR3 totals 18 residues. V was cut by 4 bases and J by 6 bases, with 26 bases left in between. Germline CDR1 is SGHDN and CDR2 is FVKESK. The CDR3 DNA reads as TGTGCCAGCAGCCCGCCGGGCTGGCCTATTCTTTGGTCGGATACGCAGTATTTT. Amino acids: CASSPPGWPILWSDTQYF.

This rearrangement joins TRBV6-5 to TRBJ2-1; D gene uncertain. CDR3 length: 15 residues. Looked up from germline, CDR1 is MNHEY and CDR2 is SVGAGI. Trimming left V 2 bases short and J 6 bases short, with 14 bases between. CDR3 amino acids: CASSYGMGVPNEQFF. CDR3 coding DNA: TGTGCCAGCAGTTACGGTATGGGCGTCCCCAATGAGCAGTTCTTC.

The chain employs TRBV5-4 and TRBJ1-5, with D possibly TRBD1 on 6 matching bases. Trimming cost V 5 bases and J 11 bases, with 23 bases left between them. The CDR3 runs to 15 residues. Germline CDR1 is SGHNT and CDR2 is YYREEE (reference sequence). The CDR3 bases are TGTGCCAGCAGTCTGGGGGGCAGGCGCGGGGGAGCCCAGCATTTT. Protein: CASSLGGRRGGAQHF.

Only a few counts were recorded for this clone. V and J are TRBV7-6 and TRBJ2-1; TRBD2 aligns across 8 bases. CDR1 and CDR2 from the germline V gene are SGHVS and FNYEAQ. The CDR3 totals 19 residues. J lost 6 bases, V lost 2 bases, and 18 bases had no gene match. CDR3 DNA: TGTGCCAGCAGCTTACGGAGTAGCGGGATAGTCTGGTATGGCAATGAGCAGTTCTTC. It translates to CASSLRSSGIVWYGNEQFF. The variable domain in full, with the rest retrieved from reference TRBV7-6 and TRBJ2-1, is GAGVSQSPRYKVTKRGQDVALRCDPISGHVSLYWYRQALGQGPEFLTYFNYEAQQDKSGLPNDRFSAERPEGSISTLTIQRTEQRDSAMYRCASSLRSSGIVWYGNEQFFGPGTRLTVL.

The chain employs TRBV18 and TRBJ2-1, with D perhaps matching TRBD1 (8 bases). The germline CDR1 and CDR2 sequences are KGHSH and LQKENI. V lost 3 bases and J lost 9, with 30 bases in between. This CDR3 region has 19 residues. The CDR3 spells CASSPGQGGWLADLGEQFF. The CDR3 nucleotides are TGTGCCAGCTCACCCGGACAGGGCGGGTGGCTAGCGGACCTTGGTGAGCAGTTCTTC.

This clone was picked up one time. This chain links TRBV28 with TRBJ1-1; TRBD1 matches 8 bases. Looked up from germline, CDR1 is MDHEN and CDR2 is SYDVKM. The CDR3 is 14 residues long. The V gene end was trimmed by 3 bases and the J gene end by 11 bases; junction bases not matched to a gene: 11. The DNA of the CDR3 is TGTGCCAGCAGTTTCTGGACAGGGATGGGGATTGCTTTCTTT. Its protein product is CASSFWTGMGIAFF.

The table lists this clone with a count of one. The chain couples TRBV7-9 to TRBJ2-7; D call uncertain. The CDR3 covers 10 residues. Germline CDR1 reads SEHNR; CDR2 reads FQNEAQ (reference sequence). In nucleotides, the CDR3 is TGTGCTTGGGGTGACTACGAGCAGTACTTC. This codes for CAWGDYEQYF. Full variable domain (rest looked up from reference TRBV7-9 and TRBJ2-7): DTGVSQNPRHKITKRGQNVTFRCDPISEHNRLYWYRQTLGQGPEFLTYFQNEAQLEKSRLLSDRFSAERPKGSFSTLEIQRTEQGDSAMYLCAWGDYEQYFGPGTRLTVT.

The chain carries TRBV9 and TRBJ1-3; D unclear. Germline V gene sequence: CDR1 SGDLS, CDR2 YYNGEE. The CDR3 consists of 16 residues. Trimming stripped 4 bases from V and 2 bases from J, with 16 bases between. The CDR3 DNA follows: TGTGCCAGCAGCCCCTCACTAGATGCAACTGGAAACACCATATATTTT. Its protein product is CASSPSLDATGNTIYF. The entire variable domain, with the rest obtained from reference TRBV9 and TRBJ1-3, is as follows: DSGVTQTPKHLITATGQRVTLRCSPRSGDLSVYWYQQSLDQGLQFLIQYYNGEERAKGNILERFSAQQFPDLHSELNLSSLELGDSALYFCASSPSLDATGNTIYFGEGSWLTVV.

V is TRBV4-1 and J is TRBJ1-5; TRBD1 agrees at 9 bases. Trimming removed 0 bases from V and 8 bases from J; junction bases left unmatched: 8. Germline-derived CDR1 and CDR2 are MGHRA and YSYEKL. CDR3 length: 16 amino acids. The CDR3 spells CASSQDPGQGWEPQHF. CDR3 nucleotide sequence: TGCGCCAGCAGCCAAGATCCAGGACAGGGGTGGGAGCCCCAGCATTTT.